The 7 T cell receptor beta chains listed next were all sequenced from one sample in a study of PD-L1 blockade in urothelial cancer (dated by TCRdb to about 2017). This specimen's time point label, interpreted: peripheral blood 6 weeks after treatment start. The method behind the library was the immunoSEQ multiplex PCR assay. TCRdb mirrors the immuneACCESS table, restricted to in-frame sequences. Some clones are absent from its copies; in checked studies, under half trace to an unresolved V gene, and the reason for the others is unknown. The sample table shows 35,000 or so clones, and about four fifths are seen once. The ten largest clonotypes hold about 10% of the sample. The starting material was PBMCs, obtained around atezolizumab (anti-PD-L1) treatment. The receptors stem from a man aged 35-49 years with urothelial cancer.

The V and J genes are TRBV6-5 and TRBJ2-7; possibly TRBD1 for D (6 bases). This CDR3 contains 15 residues. Germline V gives CDR1 MNHEY, CDR2 SVGAGI. The V and J ends lost 4 bases and 5 bases respectively, with 18 bases between them. CDR3 in DNA: TGTGCCAGCAGTTTCCTCTCGCCCAGGGGCAACGAGCAGTACTTC. Protein sequence: CASSFLSPRGNEQYF.

The rearrangement joins TRBV29-1 to TRBJ2-3; 7 nucleotides match TRBD1. The CDR3 spans 14 residues. CDR1 and CDR2 (germline): SQVTM, ANQGSEA. The trim removed 7 bases at V and 0 bases at J, leaving 7 bases unmatched. CDR3 coding DNA: TGCAGCGGGGAGACAGGGATTAGCACAGATACGCAGTATTTT. This encodes CSGETGISTDTQYF.

The CDR3 region is CASSHSRGLDEQYF. The CDR3 DNA follows: TGCGCCAGCAGTCATAGCAGGGGGCTGGACGAGCAGTACTTC. This chain uses TRBV5-1 with TRBJ2-7; 8 bases are a match to TRBD1. Germline V gene lookup returns CDR1 SGHRS and CDR2 YFSETQ. J was trimmed by 5 bases and V by 5 bases; bases with no gene match: 9. The CDR3 contains 14 residues.

V gene TRBV6-6 combines with J gene TRBJ2-7, with D tentatively TRBD1 (5 bases). Trimming pared 5 bases from V and 2 bases from J, leaving 7 bases between. CDR3 length: 12 amino acids. CDR1 is MNHNY, CDR2 SVGAGI, per germline (reference sequence). CDR3 in DNA: TGTGCCAGCAGTATAGGGGCCTACGAGCAGTACTTC. Its translation: CASSIGAYEQYF.

This sequence joins TRBV29-1 and TRBJ1-3; TRBD1 might be the D (6 bases). The germline gives CDR1 SQVTM, CDR2 ANQGSEA. Trimming cost V 7 bases and J 1 base, with 11 bases left between them. This CDR3 comprises 13 residues. CDR3 sequence reads: CSAFRGSGNTIYF. The CDR3 DNA reads as TGCAGCGCCTTCAGGGGTTCTGGAAACACCATATATTTT.

The chain links TRBV7-3 to TRBJ2-2; no firm D call. The CDR3 runs 15 residues. Trimming pared 2 bases from V and 0 bases from J, leaving 7 bases between. Per germline, CDR1 SGHTA and CDR2 FQGTGA. CDR3 bases: TGTGCCAGCAGCTTATTTTCCGCGAACACCGGGGAGCTGTTTTTT. Amino acids: CASSLFSANTGELFF.

The V gene is TRBV14, the J gene TRBJ2-2; no firm D call. Trimming removed 4 bases from V and 6 bases from J, with 18 bases in between. This CDR3 has 16 amino acids. Germline values: CDR1 SGHDN, CDR2 FVKESK. The CDR3 region has the DNA TGTGCCAGCAGCCCTACCAGCCCCCTGGGCCCCGGGGAGCTGTTTTTT. Translating gives CASSPTSPLGPGELFF.